This T cell receptor beta chain was sequenced for a study of blood T cell repertoires in COVID-19. Study as a whole: Both acute and convalescent COVID-19 samples were obtained from the United States, Italy and Spain. T cells, B-cell-depleted T cells, or PBMCs provided the cDNA or gDNA that served as material.

The authors' processing: Nucleated cell number was recorded as an estimate derived from reference gene primer amplification. Assay: immunoSEQ multiplex PCR; the TCRdb copy retains only in-frame clones and omits some. V, J and clone size are taken as reported in that table, and D and trimming were inferred from the DNA itself. The table records more than 90,000 clones, approximately 80% of them present only once. Source material: peripheral blood. The receptor comes from a human donor in a cohort sampled during active COVID-19.

The CDR3 region is CARASGMTYEQYF. CDR3 coding DNA: TGTGCCAGAGCTAGCGGGATGACCTACGAGCAGTACTTC. The chain carries TRBV6-4 and TRBJ2-7; 9 nucleotides line up with TRBD2. J gave up 2 bases and V 9 bases, and 5 bases lay outside the gene matches. CDR1 MRHNA and CDR2 SNTAGT come from the germline V gene. The CDR3 runs to 13 residues.